This T cell receptor (beta chain) was found in a study of blood T cell repertoires in COVID-19. CDR1 is KGHDR, CDR2 SFDVKD, per germline. This CDR3 is built from 16 residues. Trimming stripped 9 bases from V and 1 base from J, with 19 bases between. One Seattle source followed patients from active infection through their disease course. TCRdb's copy holds only in-frame clones and misses some; the assay was immunoSEQ multiplex PCR. The repertoire holds approximately 190,000 clones, with around 76% as singletons. The TCR comes from an older woman with COVID-19, enrolled during active disease. This rearrangement joins TRBV24-1 to TRBJ2-3, with TRBD2 as a possible D gene (6 bases). The source material was peripheral blood. CDR3 residues: CATSRAGASGTDTQYF. For the CDR3, the DNA is TGTGCCACCTCTCGCGCCGGGGCTAGCGGCACAGATACGCAGTATTTT.